The entry that follows covers one T cell receptor beta chain sequence. As yet, its antigen is unknown. The sample originates from a study of beta chain features in type 1 diabetes. Study-level information: All of the samples together had approximately 100,000,000 sorted cells examined.

The CDR3 sequence is 15 residues long. The germline V and J ends were trimmed by 1 base and 2 bases, with 12 bases remaining between them. Per the germline V gene, CDR1 is KGHSH and CDR2 is LQKENI. Study findings and constraints: PCR, the amplification step, might favor shorter templates, equally in patients and controls. Shorter TCRB CDR3s, moderately but significantly so, marked every one of the four CD4+ subsets in Type 1 diabetes patients. When cDNA is sequenced, cells with high TCR expression could be over-represented.

The entirety of the isolated RNA underwent reverse transcription, so expressed TCRB transcripts were sequenced. TCRdb keeps only in-frame clones here, not all; method: immunoSEQ multiplex PCR. The sample has hundreds of thousands of clones; 11% are singletons. Sequenced: naive CD4+ T cells from blood. V gene TRBV18 combines with J gene TRBJ2-7; no definite D call. This receptor was obtained from a woman aged 18-29 years in good health. Here the CDR3 reads CASSPLGGRTYEQYF. CDR3 DNA sequence: TGTGCCAGCTCACCACTTGGCGGACGGACCTACGAGCAGTACTTC.